The rows below give T cell receptor beta chains drawn from one sample of a study of follicular helper T cells after annual influenza vaccination. Assay used: immunoSEQ multiplex PCR; TCRdb lists only in-frame clones, some missing. The data contain roughly 15,000 clones, 84% of them seen just once; the ten biggest clones take up approximately 1.2%. The sample consisted of CXCR5+ CD38- circulating T follicular helper cells from blood, taken 7 days after influenza vaccination. The source of these receptors is an adult who received the influenza vaccine. Each CDR3 is given with its conserved first and last residue. The D gene is left open where the match is weak. Only part of the rows carry a size: once, few, many, or a class if the clone is expanded.

J,V,D,size,DNA,CDR3
TRBJ2-5,TRBV29-1,.,.,TGCAGCGTTAGACAGCAAGAGACCCAGTACTTC,CSVRQQETQYF
TRBJ1-4,TRBV4-1,.,once,TGCGCCAGCACCAGGGATTTTGAAAAACTGTTTTTT,CASTRDFEKLFF
TRBJ2-3,TRBV14,TRBD2,.,TGTGCCAGCAGCCAACAAGCGGGATCCACAGATACGCAGTATTTT,CASSQQAGSTDTQYF
TRBJ1-4,TRBV28,TRBD1,.,TGTGCCAGCAGAGGGACAGGGTCTAATGAAAAACTGTTTTTT,CASRGTGSNEKLFF
TRBJ2-1,TRBV6-6,TRBD1,.,TGTGCCAGCAGTTACCCGGACAGGGGGGAGCAGTTCTTC,CASSYPDRGEQFF
TRBJ1-5,TRBV5-5,.,.,TGTGCCAGCAGCTTGGACCCCGTCGGGGAATATAGCAATCAGCCCCAGCATTTT,CASSLDPVGEYSNQPQHF
TRBJ1-2,TRBV19,.,.,TGTGCCAGTACTGACAGTTCCTTTGGCAATGGCTACACCTTC,CASTDSSFGNGYTF
TRBJ1-1,TRBV6-5,.,few,TGTGCCAGCAGTTTCGAGGAGAACACTGAAGCTTTCTTT,CASSFEENTEAFF
TRBJ1-1,TRBV19,.,.,TGTGCCAGTAGTAGCCTTGACAGTGCAGAAGCTTTCTTT,CASSSLDSAEAFF
TRBJ2-3,TRBV19,.,.,TGTGCCAGTAGTGGGGGACTCCACACAGATACGCAGTATTTT,CASSGGLHTDTQYF
TRBJ1-1,TRBV5-1,.,.,TGCGCCAGCAGCTTGGATAGCGGGACTAGCACTGAAGCTTTCTTT,CASSLDSGTSTEAFF
TRBJ2-1,TRBV6-1,.,.,TGTGCCAGCAGTGGTACACGGGGTGGGAGGACCTACAATGAGCAGTTCTTC,CASSGTRGGRTYNEQFF
TRBJ2-7,TRBV27,.,.,TGTGCCAGCAGTTCCTTGGCAGGGGTGTTCGAGCAGTACTTC,CASSSLAGVFEQYF
TRBJ2-6,TRBV10-3,TRBD1,.,TGTGCCGCACAACCGGGACAGGGGGCTGGGGCCAACGTCCTGACTTTC,CAAQPGQGAGANVLTF
TRBJ2-4,TRBV6-5,TRBD2,.,TGTGCCAGCAGTTACTCGGTAGCGGGATCCAAAAACATTCAGTACTTC,CASSYSVAGSKNIQYF
TRBJ1-2,TRBV5-4,TRBD1,.,TGTGCCAGCAGCCACGATATTCATACAGGGGATGGCTACACCTTC,CASSHDIHTGDGYTF
TRBJ1-2,TRBV7-7,.,once,TGTGCTAGCAGCCCCATTCAAGGGGCGGACGGCTACACCTTC,CASSPIQGADGYTF
TRBJ2-1,TRBV18,.,.,TGTGCCAGCTCAGGCCAGACGACGGGAAGCTCCTACAATGAGCAGTTCTTC,CASSGQTTGSSYNEQFF
TRBJ1-4,TRBV5-1,.,.,TGCGCCAGCAGCTCGGGAGGGGATGGAAAACTGTTTTTT,CASSSGGDGKLFF
TRBJ2-7,TRBV18,.,.,TGTGCCAGCTCAACTCTTTCCTACGAGCAGTACTTC,CASSTLSYEQYF
TRBJ2-1,TRBV20-1,.,.,TGCAGTGCTGCCGGGAGAAGCGAGCAGTTCTTC,CSAAGRSEQFF
TRBJ1-2,TRBV30,TRBD1,.,TGTGCCTGGAGTGTACGCTCCCACAGGGGGCTAGGCTACACCTTC,CAWSVRSHRGLGYTF
TRBJ2-1,TRBV2,TRBD2,.,TGTGCCAGCAGTTCCCGGGAGGTAGCGGGGCATGAGCAGTTCTTC,CASSSREVAGHEQFF
TRBJ2-7,TRBV7-9,.,.,TGTGCCAGCAGCTTAAGGATTCACGGGGGCTCCTACGAGCAGTACTTC,CASSLRIHGGSYEQYF
TRBJ2-5,TRBV6-5,TRBD2,.,TGTGCCAGCAGTTACTCGAGGACTAGTAAGACCCAGTACTTC,CASSYSRTSKTQYF
TRBJ1-1,TRBV6-1,.,few,TGTGCCAGCCTCTGGAACACTGAAGCTTTCTTT,CASLWNTEAFF
TRBJ1-4,TRBV6-1,.,.,TGTGCCAGCAGTGCCGGGACGGCGGGGGATGAAAAACTGTTTTTT,CASSAGTAGDEKLFF
TRBJ2-1,TRBV20-1,TRBD1,.,TGCAGTGCAAAGACAGGGATCGAGCAGTTCTTC,CSAKTGIEQFF
TRBJ2-1,TRBV5-4,TRBD2,once,TGTGCCAGCAGCTTGGCCGGCGCGGGGGGCACTGAGCAGTTCTTC,CASSLAGAGGTEQFF
TRBJ1-1,TRBV18,.,once,TGTGCCAGCTCAGAGGACAGAATGAACACTGAAGCTTTCTTT,CASSEDRMNTEAFF
TRBJ2-5,TRBV7-2,.,.,TGTGCCAGCAGCTATAGCCGAACTGGGGAGACCCAGTACTTC,CASSYSRTGETQYF
TRBJ2-1,TRBV27,.,.,TGTGCCAGCAGGACTAGGTGGGATGAGCAGTTCTTC,CASRTRWDEQFF
TRBJ1-2,TRBV2,TRBD1,.,TGTGCCAGCAGATGGACAGGGGATGGCTACACCTTC,CASRWTGDGYTF
TRBJ1-4,TRBV2,.,.,TGTGCCAGCAGTGACGACGATCTGAGGGAAAAACTGTTTTTT,CASSDDDLREKLFF